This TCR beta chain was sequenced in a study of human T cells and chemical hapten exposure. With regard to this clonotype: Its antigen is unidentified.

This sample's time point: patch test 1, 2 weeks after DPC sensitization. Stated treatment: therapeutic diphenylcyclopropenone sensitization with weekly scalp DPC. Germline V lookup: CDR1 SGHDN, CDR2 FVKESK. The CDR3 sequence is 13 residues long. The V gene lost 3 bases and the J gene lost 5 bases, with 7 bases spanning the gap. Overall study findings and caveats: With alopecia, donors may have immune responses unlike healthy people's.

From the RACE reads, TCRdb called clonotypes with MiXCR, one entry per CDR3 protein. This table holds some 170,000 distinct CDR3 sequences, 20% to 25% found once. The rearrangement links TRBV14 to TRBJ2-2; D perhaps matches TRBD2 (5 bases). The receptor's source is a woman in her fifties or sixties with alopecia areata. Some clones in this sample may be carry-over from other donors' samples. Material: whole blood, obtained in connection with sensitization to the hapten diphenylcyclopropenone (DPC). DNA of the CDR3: TGTGCCAGCAGCCATCCGGGAACCGGGGAGCTGTTTTTT. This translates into CASSHPGTGELFF. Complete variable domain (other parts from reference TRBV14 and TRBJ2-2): EAGVTQFPSHSVIEKGQTVTLRCDPISGHDNLYWYRRVMGKEIKFLLHFVKESKQDESGMPNNRFLAERTGGTYSTLKVQPAELEDSGVYFCASSHPGTGELFFGEGSRLTVL.